A single sample gave rise to the 9 T cell receptor beta chains below, sequenced in a study of cytomegalovirus exposure and HLA in healthy donors. This PCR relied on a set of 60 Vbeta primers and 13 Jbeta primers. Sequencing used immunoSEQ multiplex PCR; TCRdb keeps in-frame clones, though not all of them. The sample has some 100,000 clones; 84% are singletons. Sequencing input: PBMCs. The source of these receptors is a woman aged 18-29 years in good health and CMV-seronegative.

The CDR3 is CASSNRQGNQPQHF. The CDR3 coding sequence is TGTGCCAGCAGCAACCGGCAGGGGAATCAGCCCCAGCATTTT. The chain employs TRBV21-1 and TRBJ1-5; the tabulated D call, TRBD1, remains unverified against the DNA. TRBV21-1 is assigned pseudogene status. This CDR3 is built from 14 residues.

This clone has only a few counts. CDR3 DNA: TGTGCCTGGAGTGTACTCCCCGGGGTCCCGTACTTC. Its translation is CAWSVLPGVPYF. The V and J genes are TRBV30 and TRBJ2-7; D perhaps matches TRBD2 (5 bases). Trimming removed 0 bases at V and 12 bases at J, with 15 bases between. The CDR3 is 12 residues long. Germline V gene data show CDR1 as GTSNPN and CDR2 as SVGIG (reference sequence).

The V gene is TRBV7-2, the J gene TRBJ1-5; 10 bases agree with TRBD1. With V trimmed by 4 bases and J by 6 bases, 6 bases remained unmatched. Germline V gene sequence: CDR1 SGHTA, CDR2 FQGNSA. This CDR3 has 15 residues. The CDR3 nucleotides are TGTGCCAGCAGCTCTGGACAGGGGGTGGGTCAGCCCCAGCATTTT. It specifies CASSSGQGVGQPQHF. The whole variable domain, filled in from reference TRBV7-2 and TRBJ1-5, reads GAGVSQSPSNKVTEKGKDVELRCDPISGHTALYWYRQSLGQGLEFLIYFQGNSAPDKSGLPSDRFSAERTGGSVSTLTIQRTQQEDSAVYLCASSSGQGVGQPQHFGDGTRLSIL.

The CDR3: CASSSQGNTGELFF. The CDR3 nucleotides are TGTGCCAGCAGTTCACAGGGGAACACCGGGGAGCTGTTTTTT. The rearrangement links TRBV2 to TRBJ2-2; D may be TRBD1 (6 bases). CDR1 and CDR2 from the germline V gene are SNHLY and FYNNEI. This CDR3 is built from 14 residues. Trimming stripped 5 bases from V and 1 base from J, with 8 bases between.

This sequence joins TRBV29-1 and TRBJ2-3, with a weak D call TRBD2 (5 bases). Germline CDR1 is SQVTM and CDR2 is ANQGSEA. This CDR3 is 15 amino acids long. The V end was cut by 1 base, the J end by 2 bases, with 13 bases between. CDR3 in amino acids: CSVEGVEEVTDTQYF. The CDR3 coding sequence is TGCAGCGTTGAAGGTGTCGAGGAGGTCACAGATACGCAGTATTTT.

This clone is a singleton in its sample. CDR3 sequence: CASSLYSGPSNTEAFF. DNA for the CDR3: TGTGCCAGCAGCTTGTACTCAGGGCCCTCGAACACTGAAGCTTTCTTT. The V and J genes are TRBV5-8 and TRBJ1-1, with TRBD1 as a possible D gene (5 bases). This CDR3 region has 16 residues. CDR1 and CDR2 from the germline V gene are SGHTS and YDEGEE. Trimming shortened V by 1 base and J by 1 base, and 14 bases separated the two germline ends. The complete variable domain, with remaining parts taken from reference TRBV5-8 and TRBJ1-1, reads EAGVTQSPTHLIKTRGQQATLRCSPISGHTSVYWYQQALGLGLQFLLWYDEGEERNRGNFPPRFSGRQFPNYSSELNVNALELEDSALYLCASSLYSGPSNTEAFFGQGTRLTVV.

The chain carries TRBV5-6 and TRBJ2-6; a possible D gene is TRBD1 (5 bases). The germline V gene has CDR1 SGHDT and CDR2 YYEEEE. V lost 0 bases, J lost 1 base, and 11 bases lay in between. The CDR3 sequence is 17 residues long. The CDR3 sequence is CASSLDRSVSGANVLTF. The CDR3 region has the DNA TGTGCCAGCAGCTTGGACAGGTCTGTATCTGGGGCCAACGTCCTGACTTTC.

This chain joins TRBV2 and TRBJ1-6; perhaps TRBD1 as D (6 bases). CDR3 length: 16 residues. Trimming took off 2 bases at V and 1 base at J, with 9 bases between the two ends. Germline lookup yields CDR1 SNHLY and CDR2 FYNNEI. CDR3 region: CASSEKQGSYNSPLHF. The CDR3 DNA is TGTGCCAGCAGTGAAAAACAGGGTTCCTATAATTCACCCCTCCACTTT.

The chain joins TRBV7-3 to TRBJ1-6; D unresolved. The germline V and J ends were trimmed by 5 bases and 8 bases, with 10 bases remaining between them. This CDR3 has 13 amino acids. Germline values: CDR1 SGHTA, CDR2 FQGTGA. CDR3 residues: CASSPVGDSPLHF. In DNA form, the CDR3 reads TGTGCCAGCAGCCCGGTCGGGGATTCACCCCTCCACTTT.